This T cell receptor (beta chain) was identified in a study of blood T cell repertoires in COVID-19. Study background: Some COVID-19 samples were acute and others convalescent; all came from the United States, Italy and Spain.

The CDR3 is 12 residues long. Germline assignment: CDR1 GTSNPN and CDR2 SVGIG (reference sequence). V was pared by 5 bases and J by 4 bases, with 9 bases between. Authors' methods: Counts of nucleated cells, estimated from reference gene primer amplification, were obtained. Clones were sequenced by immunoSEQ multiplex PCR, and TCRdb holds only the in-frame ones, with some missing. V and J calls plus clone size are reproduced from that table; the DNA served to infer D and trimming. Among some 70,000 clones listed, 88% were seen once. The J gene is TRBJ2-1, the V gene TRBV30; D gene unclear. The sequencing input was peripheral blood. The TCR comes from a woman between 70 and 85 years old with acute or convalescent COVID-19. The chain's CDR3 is CAWDLQYNEQFF. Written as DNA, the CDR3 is TGTGCCTGGGACCTCCAGTACAATGAGCAGTTCTTC.